Listed here are 2 T cell receptor beta chains from one sample, sequenced in a study of shared clonotypes between healthy human individuals. TCRdb's table, derived via immunoSEQ multiplex PCR, lists solely in-frame clones and lacks some. This sample has hundreds of thousands of clones, with under 80% found just once. The source material was memory CD4+ T cells sorted from blood. Noted subset: CD45RA-negative fraction. Receptors originate from a woman in her twenties or thirties in good health.

The gene calls are TRBV5-1 and TRBJ2-7; D gene uncertain. Germline lookup yields CDR1 SGHRS and CDR2 YFSETQ. The length of the CDR3 is 16 residues. V was pared by 4 bases and J by 0 bases, with 17 bases between. This chain's CDR3 is CASSPASSSLSYEQYF. As DNA, the CDR3 is TGCGCCAGCAGCCCCGCCAGCTCGTCACTCTCCTACGAGCAGTACTTC.

This clone was counted only a few times. At the DNA level, this CDR3 is encoded by other sequences in the same sample as well. The chain is built from TRBV28 and TRBJ2-7, with TRBD2 matching over 8 bases. Trimming removed 2 bases from V and 3 bases from J; junction bases left unmatched: 3. CDR1 and CDR2 from the germline V gene are MDHEN and SYDVKM. The CDR3 sequence is 14 residues long. This chain's CDR3 is CASSLAGGFYEQYF. CDR3 nucleotides: TGTGCCAGCAGTTTAGCGGGAGGCTTCTACGAGCAGTACTTC.